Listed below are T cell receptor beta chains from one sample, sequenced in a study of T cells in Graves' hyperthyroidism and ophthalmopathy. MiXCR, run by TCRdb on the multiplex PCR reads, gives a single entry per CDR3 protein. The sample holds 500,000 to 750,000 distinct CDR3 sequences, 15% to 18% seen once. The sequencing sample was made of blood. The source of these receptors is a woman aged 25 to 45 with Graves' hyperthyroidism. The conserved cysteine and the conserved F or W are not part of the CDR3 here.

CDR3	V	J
ASIVPGGYNNSPLH	TRBV2	TRBJ1-6
ASSLTPATSTRGELF	TRBV7-3	TRBJ2-2
SARGTSGRVVEQF	TRBV20-1	TRBJ2-1
ASSLPQGQGPYNEQF	TRBV5-6	TRBJ2-1
ASSQVPAWTQY	TRBV4-1	TRBJ2-5
ASSFFGGRTDTQY	TRBV7-9	TRBJ2-3
SAKVTGADTQY	TRBV29-1	TRBJ2-3
SASHPGQGSETQY	TRBV20-1	TRBJ2-5
ASSFLLTAYNEQF	TRBV5-6	TRBJ2-1
ASSSGTSLHVEQY	TRBV7-9	TRBJ2-7
ASSLPSDYEQF	TRBV12-3/TRBV12-4	TRBJ2-1
ATRPPGGPGQPQH	TRBV24-1	TRBJ1-5
SASASSYGYT	TRBV20-1	TRBJ1-2
ASSAGTAGGERDTDTQY	TRBV7-2	TRBJ2-3
ASSRDTRNEQF	TRBV6-1	TRBJ2-1
ASSEERQASYEQY	TRBV6-1	TRBJ2-7
ASWTSGRAYEQF	TRBV3-1	TRBJ2-1
ASGSTSGELF	TRBV12-3/TRBV12-4	TRBJ2-2
ASSLAVDRELF	TRBV5-1	TRBJ2-2
ASSVAGGPQETQY	TRBV9	TRBJ2-5
ASSFRDRGLGNQPQH	TRBV5-5	TRBJ1-5
ASSPSGSSQPQH	TRBV3-1	TRBJ1-5
ASRSAGGETQY	TRBV2	TRBJ2-5
ASTSGTGVSGAKNIQY	TRBV5-1	TRBJ2-4
ASSQDRTGQKF	TRBV3-1	TRBJ2-1
SAPPPGLHSYLTDTQY	TRBV20-1	TRBJ2-3
ASSILRSPIFVAASYNEQF	TRBV19	TRBJ2-1
ASSQVVTNTEAF	TRBV14	TRBJ1-1
ASSPGGIMFLISGNTIY	TRBV28	TRBJ1-3
ASSEGGIQY	TRBV27	TRBJ2-4
ASSVETGTFYNEQF	TRBV5-1	TRBJ2-1
ASKLISGSNNEQF	TRBV2	TRBJ2-1
ASSRTSGRALSPGELF	TRBV14	TRBJ2-2
ASSLADGERYGYT	TRBV7-9	TRBJ1-2
ASSLGGQGAQGEQY	TRBV5-1	TRBJ2-7
ASSLKGHGELF	TRBV5-6	TRBJ2-2
AWTPGYASPEAF	TRBV30	TRBJ1-1
ASSRGGLMGEQY	TRBV6-1	TRBJ2-7
AISESRGQPQH	TRBV10-3	TRBJ1-5
ASSTSGTGYYGYT	TRBV12-3/TRBV12-4	TRBJ1-2
AWNGGRAGAF	TRBV30	TRBJ1-1
ASSASLVLIEQF	TRBV5-1	TRBJ2-1
AISDGGGGEETQY	TRBV10-3	TRBJ2-5
ASIPGGGRENEQF	TRBV12-3/TRBV12-4	TRBJ2-1
ASTEGAGGPHEQF	TRBV9	TRBJ2-1
ASSESRDPSTDTQY	TRBV6-1	TRBJ2-3